This T cell receptor beta chain was sequenced for a study of T-cell reconstitution after alpha-beta-depleted transplantation in children. Preparation of the TCRbeta library involved a method that used unique molecular identifiers. TCRdb fed the PCR reads into MiXCR, producing one record per CDR3 protein. The sample carries a few hundred thousand distinct CDR3 sequences, around a tenth recorded once. On this clonotype itself: Its ends do not fully match the called genes, so a read error is possible.

This CDR3 comprises 16 residues. The germline gives CDR1 SGHTA, CDR2 FQGTGA. The chain recombines TRBV7-3 with TRBJ2-1, with TRBD1 as a possible D gene (5 bases). This clonotype was obtained from a boy in the first two years of life with acute myeloid leukemia, due to receive a stem cell transplant. The sequenced sample was PBMCs, obtained before TCRalphabeta/CD19-depleted stem cell transplant. This CDR3 is CAGSLIGAPAYNEQFF. DNA for the CDR3: TGTGCCGGCAGTTTAATAGGGGCCCCCGCTTACAATGAGCAGTTCTTC.